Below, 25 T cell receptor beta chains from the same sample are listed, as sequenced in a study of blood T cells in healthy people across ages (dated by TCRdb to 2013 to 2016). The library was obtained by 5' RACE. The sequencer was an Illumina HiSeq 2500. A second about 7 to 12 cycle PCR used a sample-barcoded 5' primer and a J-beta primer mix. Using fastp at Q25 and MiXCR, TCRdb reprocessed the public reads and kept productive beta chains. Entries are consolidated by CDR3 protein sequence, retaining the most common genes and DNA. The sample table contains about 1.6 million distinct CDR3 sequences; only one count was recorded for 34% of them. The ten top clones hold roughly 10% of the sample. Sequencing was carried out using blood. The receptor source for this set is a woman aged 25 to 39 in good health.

The chain's CDR3 is CASSQGPPGSTYEQYF. The CDR3 DNA reads as TGTGCCAGCAGCCAGGGTCCCCCGGGGAGCACCTACGAGCAGTACTTC. J is TRBJ2-7 and V is TRBV4-2; weak D call: TRBD2 (5 bases). V dropped 3 bases and J dropped 2 bases, with 17 bases sitting between them. Germline CDR1 is LGHNA and CDR2 is YNFKEQ. The CDR3 totals 16 residues.

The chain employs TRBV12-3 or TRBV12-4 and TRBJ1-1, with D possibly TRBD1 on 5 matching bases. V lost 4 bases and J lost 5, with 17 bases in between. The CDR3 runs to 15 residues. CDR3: CASSSGGAGRTEAFF. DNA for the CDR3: TGTGCCAGCAGTTCTGGCGGGGCAGGGAGGACTGAAGCTTTCTTT.

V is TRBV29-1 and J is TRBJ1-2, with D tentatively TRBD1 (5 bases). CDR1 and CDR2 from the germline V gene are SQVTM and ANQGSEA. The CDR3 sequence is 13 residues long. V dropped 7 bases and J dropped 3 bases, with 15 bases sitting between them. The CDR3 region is CSAPTGNYYGYTF. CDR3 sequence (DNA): TGCAGCGCCCCCACAGGAAATTACTATGGCTACACCTTC.

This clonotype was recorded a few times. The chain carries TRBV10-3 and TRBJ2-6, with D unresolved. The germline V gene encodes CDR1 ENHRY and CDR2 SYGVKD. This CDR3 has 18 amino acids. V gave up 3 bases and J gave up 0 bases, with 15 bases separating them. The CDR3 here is CAISEGPTTRSGANVLTF. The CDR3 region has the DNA TGTGCCATCAGTGAAGGCCCCACCACACGCTCTGGGGCCAACGTCCTGACTTTC.

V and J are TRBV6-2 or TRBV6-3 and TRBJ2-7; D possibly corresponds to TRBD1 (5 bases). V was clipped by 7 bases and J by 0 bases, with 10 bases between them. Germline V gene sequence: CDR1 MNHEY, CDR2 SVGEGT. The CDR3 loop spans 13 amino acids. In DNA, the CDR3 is TGTGCCAGCACTGGACACAACTCCTACGAGCAGTACTTC. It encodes CASTGHNSYEQYF.

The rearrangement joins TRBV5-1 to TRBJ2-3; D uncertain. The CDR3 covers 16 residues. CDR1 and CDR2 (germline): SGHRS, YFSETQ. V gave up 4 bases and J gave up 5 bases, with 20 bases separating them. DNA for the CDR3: TGCGCCAGCAGCAACGGATTCGAACTGCTCGGAGATACGCAGTATTTT. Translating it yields CASSNGFELLGDTQYF.

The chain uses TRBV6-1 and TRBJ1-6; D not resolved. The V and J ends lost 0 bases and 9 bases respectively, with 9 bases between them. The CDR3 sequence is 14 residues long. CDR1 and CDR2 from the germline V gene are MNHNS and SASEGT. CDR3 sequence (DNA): TGTGCCAGCAGTGAAGCGCTTCGGGGTTCACCCCTCCACTTT. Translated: CASSEALRGSPLHF.

The CDR3 here is CASSLAGTSNYNEQFF. The CDR3 DNA sequence: TGTGCCAGCAGTTTAGCCGGGACTAGCAATTACAATGAGCAGTTCTTC. The J gene is TRBJ2-1, the V gene TRBV28, with 9 positions matching TRBD2. The CDR3 runs 16 residues. CDR1 and CDR2 (germline): MDHEN, SYDVKM. V lost 2 bases to trimming and J lost 4 bases; unmatched junction nucleotides: 6.

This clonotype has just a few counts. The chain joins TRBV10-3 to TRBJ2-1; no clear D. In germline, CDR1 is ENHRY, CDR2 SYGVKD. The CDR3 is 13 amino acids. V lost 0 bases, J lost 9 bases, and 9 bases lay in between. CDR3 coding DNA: TGTGCCATCAGTGAGTCGATGGCAGGTGAGCAGTTCTTC. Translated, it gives CAISESMAGEQFF.

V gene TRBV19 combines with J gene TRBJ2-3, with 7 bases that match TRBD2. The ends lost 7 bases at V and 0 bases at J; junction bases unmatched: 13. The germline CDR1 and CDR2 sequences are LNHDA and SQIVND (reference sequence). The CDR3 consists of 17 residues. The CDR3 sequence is CASKKRDQETSTDTQYF. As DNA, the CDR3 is TGTGCCAGTAAAAAGCGGGATCAAGAAACTAGCACAGATACGCAGTATTTT.

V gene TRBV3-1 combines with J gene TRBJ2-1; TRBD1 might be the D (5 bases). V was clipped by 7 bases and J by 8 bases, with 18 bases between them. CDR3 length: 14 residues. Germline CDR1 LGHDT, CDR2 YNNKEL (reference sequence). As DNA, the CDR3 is TGTGCCAGCACCAGCCCCTCAAGGGGCTATGAGCAGTTCTTC. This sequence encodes CASTSPSRGYEQFF.

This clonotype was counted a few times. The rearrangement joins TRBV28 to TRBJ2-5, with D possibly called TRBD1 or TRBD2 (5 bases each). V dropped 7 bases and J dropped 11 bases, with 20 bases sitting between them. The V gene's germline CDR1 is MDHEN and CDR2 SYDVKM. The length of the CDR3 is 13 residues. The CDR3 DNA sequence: TGTGCCAGCAAAGGGACCTCTAGGGATGAGCAGTACTTC. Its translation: CASKGTSRDEQYF.

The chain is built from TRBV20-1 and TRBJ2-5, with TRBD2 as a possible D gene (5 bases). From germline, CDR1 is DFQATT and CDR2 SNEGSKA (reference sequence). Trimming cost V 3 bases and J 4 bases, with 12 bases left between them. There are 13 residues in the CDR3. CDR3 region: CSARTGGRETQYF. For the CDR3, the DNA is TGCAGTGCTAGGACTGGAGGCCGAGAGACCCAGTACTTC.

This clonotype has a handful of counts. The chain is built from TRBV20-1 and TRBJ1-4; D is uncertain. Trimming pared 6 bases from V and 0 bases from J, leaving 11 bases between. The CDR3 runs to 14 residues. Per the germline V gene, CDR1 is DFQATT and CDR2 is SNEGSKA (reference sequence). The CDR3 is CSAARGSTNEKLFF. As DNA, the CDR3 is TGCAGTGCGGCCCGGGGTTCAACTAATGAAAAACTGTTTTTT.

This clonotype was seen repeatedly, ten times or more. CDR3 residues: CASSPHRDRLGEQYF. Here the CDR3 DNA reads TGTGCCAGCAGCCCCCACCGGGACAGGCTAGGCGAGCAGTACTTC. The chain is built from TRBV6-2 or TRBV6-3 and TRBJ2-7; 8 bases are a match to TRBD1. The V segment lost 6 bases and the J segment 6 bases; nucleotides outside the gene matches: 13. Germline assignment: CDR1 MNHEY and CDR2 SVGEGT. The CDR3 is 15 amino acids.

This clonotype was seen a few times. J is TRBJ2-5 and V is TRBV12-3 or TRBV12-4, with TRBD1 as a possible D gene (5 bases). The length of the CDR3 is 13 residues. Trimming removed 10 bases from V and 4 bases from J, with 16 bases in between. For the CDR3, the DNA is TGTGCCAACAGCTTATTCCAGGGAGAGACCCAGTACTTC. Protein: CANSLFQGETQYF.

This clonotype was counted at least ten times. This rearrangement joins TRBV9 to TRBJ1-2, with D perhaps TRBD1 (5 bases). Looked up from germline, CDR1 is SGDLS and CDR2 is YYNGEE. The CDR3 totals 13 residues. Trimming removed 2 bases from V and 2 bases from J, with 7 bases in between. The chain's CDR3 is CASSVGTNYGYTF. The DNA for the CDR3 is TGTGCCAGCAGCGTCGGGACCAACTATGGCTACACCTTC.

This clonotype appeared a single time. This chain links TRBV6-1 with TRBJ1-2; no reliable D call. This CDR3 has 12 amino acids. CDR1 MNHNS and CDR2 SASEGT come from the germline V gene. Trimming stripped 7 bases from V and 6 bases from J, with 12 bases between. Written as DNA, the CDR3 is TGTGCCAGCAAGTCCGACGGAAATGGCTACACCTTC. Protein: CASKSDGNGYTF.

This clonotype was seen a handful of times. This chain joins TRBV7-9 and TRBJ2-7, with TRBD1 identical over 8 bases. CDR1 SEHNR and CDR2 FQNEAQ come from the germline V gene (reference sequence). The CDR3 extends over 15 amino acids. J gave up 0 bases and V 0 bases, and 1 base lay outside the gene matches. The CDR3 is CASSLAQGVSYEQYF. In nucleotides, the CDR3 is TGTGCCAGCAGCTTAGCACAGGGGGTCTCCTACGAGCAGTACTTC.

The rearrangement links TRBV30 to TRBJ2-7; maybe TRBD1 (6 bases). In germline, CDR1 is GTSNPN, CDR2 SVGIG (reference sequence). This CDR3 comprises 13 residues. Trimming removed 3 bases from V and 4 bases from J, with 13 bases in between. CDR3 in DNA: TGTGCCTGGAGCAGGGGCCCCCGATACGAGCAGTACTTC. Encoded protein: CAWSRGPRYEQYF.

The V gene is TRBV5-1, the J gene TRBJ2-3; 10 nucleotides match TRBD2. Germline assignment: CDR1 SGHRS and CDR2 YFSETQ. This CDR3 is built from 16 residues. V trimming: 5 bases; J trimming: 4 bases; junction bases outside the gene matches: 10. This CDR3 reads CASSLVPSGSPDTQYF. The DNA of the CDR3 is TGCGCCAGCAGTTTAGTACCTAGCGGGAGCCCAGATACGCAGTATTTT.

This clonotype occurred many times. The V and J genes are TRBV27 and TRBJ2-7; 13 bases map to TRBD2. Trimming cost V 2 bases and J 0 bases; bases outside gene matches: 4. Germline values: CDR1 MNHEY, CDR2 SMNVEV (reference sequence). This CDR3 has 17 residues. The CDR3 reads CASSLMGLAGSSYEQYF. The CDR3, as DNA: TGTGCCAGCAGTTTAATGGGACTAGCGGGGAGCTCCTACGAGCAGTACTTC.

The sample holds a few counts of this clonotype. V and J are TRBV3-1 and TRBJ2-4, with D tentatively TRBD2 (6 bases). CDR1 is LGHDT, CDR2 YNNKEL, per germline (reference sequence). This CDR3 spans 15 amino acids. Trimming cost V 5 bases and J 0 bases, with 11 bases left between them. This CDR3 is CASSEGGIAKNIQYF. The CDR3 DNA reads TGTGCCAGCAGCGAGGGAGGAATAGCCAAAAACATTCAGTACTTC. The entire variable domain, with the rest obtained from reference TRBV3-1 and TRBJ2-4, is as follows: DTAVSQTPKYLVTQMGNDKSIKCEQNLGHDTMYWYKQDSKKFLKIMFSYNNKELIINETVPNRFSPKSPDKAHLNLHINSLELGDSAVYFCASSEGGIAKNIQYFGAGTRLSVL.

DNA for the CDR3: TGTGCCAGCAGCGCAGGGAATAGCAATCAGCCCCAGCATTTT. Encoded protein: CASSAGNSNQPQHF. The J gene is TRBJ1-5, the V gene TRBV3-1; maybe TRBD1 (5 bases). Germline V gives CDR1 LGHDT, CDR2 YNNKEL (reference sequence). Trimming took 5 bases from V and 0 from J, leaving 8 bases between them. The CDR3 covers 14 residues.

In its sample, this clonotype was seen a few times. DNA for the CDR3: TGTGCCACCAGCAGCAGGGTGGGAAGGGCCGAGCAGTACTTC. Its translation is CATSSRVGRAEQYF. The J gene is TRBJ2-7, the V gene TRBV15; possible D gene TRBD1, 5 bases. V was pared by 3 bases and J by 6 bases, with 15 bases between. CDR1 LNHNV and CDR2 YYDKDF come from the germline V gene (reference sequence). The CDR3 has 14 residues.